The present T cell receptor (beta chain) was sequenced within a study of blood T cell repertoires in COVID-19. Whole-study context: Samples representing acute and convalescent COVID-19 were sourced from the United States, Italy and Spain. In each case, the material was cDNA or gDNA derived from T cells, B-cell-depleted T cells, or PBMCs.

The CDR3 has 14 residues. The germline gives CDR1 SGHRS, CDR2 YFSETQ. V was cut by 4 bases and J by 4 bases, with 11 bases left in between. Authors' processing steps: The assay estimated nucleated cells by amplifying reference gene primers. This table comes from immunoSEQ multiplex PCR, and its TCRdb copy is limited to in-frame clones, with some not included. The V and J calls and clone size were taken over from that table, and D and trimming were inferred from the DNA. This table has about 190,000 clones, 90% appearing once. The sequenced sample was peripheral blood. The chain couples TRBV5-1 to TRBJ2-2, with D possibly being TRBD1 (6 bases). The clonotype originates from a man in his forties or fifties with acute or convalescent COVID-19. Here the CDR3 reads CASSSGQFTGELFF. In DNA, the CDR3 is TGCGCCAGCAGCAGTGGACAGTTCACCGGGGAGCTGTTTTTT.